This T cell receptor (beta chain) was obtained from a study of CD8 T cells in ankylosing spondylitis. Findings and caveats of the study: In peripheral blood, disease-linked CD8+ clones occurred at relatively low frequencies. It was reported that disease-linked clones were significantly enriched in matched ankylosing spondylitis synovial fluid. Ankylosing spondylitis blood appeared to be characterized by a TCR beta motif of several highly homologous variants.

This clonotype was seen ten or more times. Its specificity is unknown. Making the TCR beta libraries involved quantitative 5'-RACE with molecular barcodes. TCRdb passed the 5' RACE reads through MiXCR, listing each CDR3 protein once. Among 250,000 or so distinct CDR3 sequences listed, about 11% were seen once. Germline V gives CDR1 SGDLS, CDR2 YYNGEE. V trimming: 3 bases; J trimming: 2 bases; junction bases outside the gene matches: 7. CDR3 length: 15 residues. The genes are TRBV9 and TRBJ1-1; 7 bases are a match to TRBD1. The TCR originated in a male donor with ankylosing spondylitis or in good health (not recorded which). The sequenced material came from blood, either unsorted or a sorted T cell fraction (not recorded which). CDR3 amino acids: CASSDLTGTNTEAFF. The CDR3 DNA sequence: TGTGCCAGCAGCGACCTGACAGGGACTAACACTGAAGCTTTCTTT.